The 7 T cell receptor beta chains below were found in one sample sequenced in a study of blood T cell repertoires in COVID-19. The method was immunoSEQ multiplex PCR; TCRdb's version includes in-frame clones alone and lacks a portion of them. The table lists about 140,000 clones, approximately 80% of them singletons, with about 6.4% in the top ten. The sequencing sample was made of peripheral blood. The receptors come from a human donor in a cohort sampled during active COVID-19.

This CDR3 reads CASSRDSNYGYTF. The CDR3 DNA sequence: TGTGCCAGCAGCCGGGACAGCAACTATGGCTACACCTTC. The chain couples TRBV7-2 to TRBJ1-2, with 7 nucleotides matching TRBD1. The CDR3 covers 13 residues. The ends lost 5 bases at V and 2 bases at J; junction bases unmatched: 2. Germline-derived CDR1 and CDR2 are SGHTA and FQGNSA.

This clone was seen only a few times. The V gene is TRBV11-2, the J gene TRBJ1-6; no clear D gene. Germline V gives CDR1 SGHAT, CDR2 FQNNGV. The CDR3 runs 15 residues. Trimming removed 4 bases at V and 0 bases at J, with 7 bases between. CDR3 amino acids: CASSSTASYNSPLHF. The CDR3 DNA reads TGTGCCAGCAGCTCTACAGCCTCCTATAATTCACCCCTCCACTTT.

The CDR3 region has the DNA TGTGCCACCAGTGATTTGTTTCCCGGACAGGCGTCCTACGAGCAGTACTTC. Protein sequence: CATSDLFPGQASYEQYF. The chain is built from TRBV24-1 and TRBJ2-7; the match to TRBD1 covers 7 bases. The length of the CDR3 is 17 residues. V lost 0 bases, J lost 1 base, and 8 bases stayed unmatched. Germline values: CDR1 KGHDR, CDR2 SFDVKD.

This chain joins TRBV6-1 and TRBJ1-4, with a tentative D call TRBD1 (6 bases). CDR3 length: 15 residues. In germline, CDR1 is MNHNS, CDR2 SASEGT. The ends were cut back, 3 bases at V and 7 bases at J, with 15 bases in the middle. CDR3 loop: CASSDYRVDGEKLFF. As DNA, the CDR3 is TGTGCCAGCAGTGATTACAGGGTGGATGGTGAAAAACTGTTTTTT.

The chain is built from TRBV6-1 and TRBJ2-7, with 7 bases fitting TRBD2. There are 14 residues in the CDR3. Germline-derived CDR1 and CDR2 are MNHNS and SASEGT. V shed 5 bases, J shed 2 bases, and the junction held 6 bases outside the gene matches. Here the CDR3 reads CASSSGAGPYEQYF. The CDR3 region has the DNA TGTGCCAGCAGTTCTGGAGCGGGGCCCTACGAGCAGTACTTC.

This clone has only one observation. This chain uses TRBV14 with TRBJ2-5, with 7 bases fitting TRBD2. The CDR3 consists of 17 residues. The germline CDR1 and CDR2 sequences are SGHDN and FVKESK. Losses at the gene ends were 0 bases for V and 1 base for J; bases not matched to a gene: 8. The CDR3 DNA reads as TGTGCCAGCAGCCAAGAACACGGAACTAGCGCCCAAGAGACCCAGTACTTC. Translated, it gives CASSQEHGTSAQETQYF.

CDR3 sequence reads: CASSLASRGGVDTQYF. CDR3 nucleotide sequence: TGCGCCAGCAGCTTGGCCAGTCGGGGGGGCGTGGATACGCAGTATTTT. The chain links TRBV5-1 to TRBJ2-3; TRBD2 matches 8 bases. The CDR3 has 16 residues. Germline V gene data show CDR1 as SGHRS and CDR2 as YFSETQ. V gave up 0 bases and J gave up 6 bases; unmatched junction bases: 9.